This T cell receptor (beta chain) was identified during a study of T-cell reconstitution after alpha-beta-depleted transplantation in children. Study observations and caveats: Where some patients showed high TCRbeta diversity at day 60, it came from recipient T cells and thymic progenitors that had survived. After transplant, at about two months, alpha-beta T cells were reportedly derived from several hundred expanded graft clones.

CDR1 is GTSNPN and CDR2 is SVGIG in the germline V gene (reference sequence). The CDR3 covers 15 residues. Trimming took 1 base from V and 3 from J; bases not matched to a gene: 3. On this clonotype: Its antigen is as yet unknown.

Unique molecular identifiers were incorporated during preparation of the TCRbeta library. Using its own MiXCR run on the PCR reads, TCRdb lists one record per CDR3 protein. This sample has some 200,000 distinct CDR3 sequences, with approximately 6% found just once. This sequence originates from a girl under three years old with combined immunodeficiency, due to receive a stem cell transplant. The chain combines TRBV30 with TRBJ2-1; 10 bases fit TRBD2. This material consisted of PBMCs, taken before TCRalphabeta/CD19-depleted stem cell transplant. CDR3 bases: TGTGCCTGGAGTGGACTAGCGGGTTTCTACAATGAGCAGTTCTTC. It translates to CAWSGLAGFYNEQFF. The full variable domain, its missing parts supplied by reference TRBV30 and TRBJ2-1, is SQTIHQWPATLVQPVGSPLSLECTVEGTSNPNLYWYRQAAGRGLQLLFYSVGIGQISSEVPQNLSASRPQDRQFILSSKKLLLSDSGFYLCAWSGLAGFYNEQFFGPGTRLTVL.